This TCR beta chain is drawn from a study of blood T cell repertoires in COVID-19. Participants reported their clinical history, and cohort assignment relied on those reports. The authors' processing: Reference gene primer amplification in the assay estimated nucleated cell counts. Sequencing was performed with immunoSEQ multiplex PCR; in TCRdb, only in-frame clones are kept and a portion is missing. That table gives V, J and clone size, and the DNA gave D and trimming. The sample has 200,000 to 300,000 clones, 88% seen once. Germline values: CDR1 MDHEN, CDR2 SYDVKM. This CDR3 has 16 amino acids. V shed 1 base, J shed 4 bases, and the junction held 8 bases outside the gene matches.

The clonotype comes from a woman aged 40 to 50 with acute COVID-19. The chain combines TRBV28 with TRBJ2-3, with 7 bases lining up with TRBD2. Sequencing was done on a sample of PBMCs or T cells enriched from blood (not recorded which). The CDR3 nucleotides are TGTGCCAGCAGTTTATCGGGGGGAGTAAGAGCAGATACGCAGTATTTT. It yields the protein CASSLSGGVRADTQYF.